This T cell receptor beta chain emerged from a study of radiation and T cells in renal cell carcinoma. General study results and limits: Without pretreatment biopsies, baseline tumor clonotype presence was undetermined.

As regards this clone: Antigen specificity is unknown.

Only in-frame clones appear in the TCRdb table, and some are missing; sequencing was by immunoSEQ multiplex PCR. In the table there are approximately 94,000 clones, about 79% of which are singletons. As for time point: baseline pretreatment blood. Treatment indicated: 15 Gy SBRT to primary tumor, nephrectomy 4 weeks later. Radiation-treated patients gave blood at baseline, week 2 and week 4. Germline V gene lookup returns CDR1 SGHVS and CDR2 FNYEAQ. The V and J ends lost 1 base and 3 bases, in that order; junction bases with no gene match: 10. The CDR3 has 18 residues. The receptor was isolated from a man in his 60s with renal cell carcinoma. This sample comprised blood, obtained from a patient whose treatment included radiotherapy and nephrectomy. V usage is TRBV7-6 and J usage is TRBJ2-5, with 11 bases aligning to TRBD1. Here the CDR3 DNA reads TGTGCCAGCAGCTTAGGCCGACCGGGACAGGGGGTGGAAGAGACCCAGTACTTC. Its translation is CASSLGRPGQGVEETQYF.